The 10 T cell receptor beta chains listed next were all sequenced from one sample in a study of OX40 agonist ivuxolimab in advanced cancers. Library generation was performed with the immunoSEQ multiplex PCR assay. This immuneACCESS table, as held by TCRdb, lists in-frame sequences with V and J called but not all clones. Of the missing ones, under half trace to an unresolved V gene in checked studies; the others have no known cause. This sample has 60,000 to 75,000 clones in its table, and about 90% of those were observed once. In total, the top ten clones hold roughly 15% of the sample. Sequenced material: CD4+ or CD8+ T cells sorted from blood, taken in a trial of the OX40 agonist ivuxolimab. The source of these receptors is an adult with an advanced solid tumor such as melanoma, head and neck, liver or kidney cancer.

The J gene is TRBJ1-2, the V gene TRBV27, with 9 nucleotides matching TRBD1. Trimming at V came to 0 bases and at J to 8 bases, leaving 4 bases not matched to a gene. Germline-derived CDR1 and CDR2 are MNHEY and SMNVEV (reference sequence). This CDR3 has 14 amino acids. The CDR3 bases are TGTGCCAGCAGTTTATCCGGGACAGGGCTAGGCTACACCTTC. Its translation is CASSLSGTGLGYTF.

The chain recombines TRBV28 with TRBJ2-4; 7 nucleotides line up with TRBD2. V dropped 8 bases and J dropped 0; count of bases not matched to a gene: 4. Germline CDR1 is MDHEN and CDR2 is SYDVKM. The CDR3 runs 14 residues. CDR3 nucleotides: TGTGCCAGCGGGGGGGTCGGAGCCAAAAACATTCAGTACTTC. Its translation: CASGGVGAKNIQYF.

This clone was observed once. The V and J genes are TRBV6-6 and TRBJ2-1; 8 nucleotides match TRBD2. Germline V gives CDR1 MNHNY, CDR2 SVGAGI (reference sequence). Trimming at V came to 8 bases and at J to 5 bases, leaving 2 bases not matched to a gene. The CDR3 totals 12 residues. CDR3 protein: CASETSDNEQFF. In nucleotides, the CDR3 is TGTGCCAGCGAGACTAGCGACAATGAGCAGTTCTTC.

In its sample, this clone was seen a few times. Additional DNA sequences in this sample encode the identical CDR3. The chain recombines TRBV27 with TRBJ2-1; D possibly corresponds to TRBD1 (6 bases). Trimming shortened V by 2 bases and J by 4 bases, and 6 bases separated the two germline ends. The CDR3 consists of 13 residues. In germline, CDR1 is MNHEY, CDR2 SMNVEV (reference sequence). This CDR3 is CASSLGTYNEQFF. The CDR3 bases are TGTGCCAGCAGTTTAGGGACATACAATGAGCAGTTCTTC.

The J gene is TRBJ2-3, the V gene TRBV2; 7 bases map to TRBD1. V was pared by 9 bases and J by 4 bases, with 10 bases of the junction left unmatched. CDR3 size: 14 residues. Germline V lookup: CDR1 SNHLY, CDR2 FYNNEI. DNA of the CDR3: TGTGCCAGGAACCGGGACAGTGGTGCAGATACGCAGTATTTT. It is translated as CARNRDSGADTQYF.

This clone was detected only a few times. The CDR3 loop reads CASSVQSRVEQFF. In nucleotides, the CDR3 is TGTGCCAGCAGTGTTCAGAGTAGGGTTGAGCAGTTCTTC. The chain links TRBV7-6 to TRBJ2-1; D not resolved. Germline CDR1 SGHVS, CDR2 FNYEAQ. Deletions cut 6 bases from V and 9 bases from J, with 15 bases between. This CDR3 is built from 13 residues. The full variable domain, with the rest looked up from reference TRBV7-6 and TRBJ2-1, is GAGVSQSPRYKVTKRGQDVALRCDPISGHVSLYWYRQALGQGPEFLTYFNYEAQQDKSGLPNDRFSAERPEGSISTLTIQRTEQRDSAMYRCASSVQSRVEQFFGPGTRLTVL.

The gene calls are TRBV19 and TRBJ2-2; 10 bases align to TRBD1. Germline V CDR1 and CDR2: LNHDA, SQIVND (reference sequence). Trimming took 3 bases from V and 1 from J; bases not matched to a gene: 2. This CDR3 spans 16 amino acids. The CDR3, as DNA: TGTGCCAGTAGTATTCGGACAGGGGGGAACACCGGGGAGCTGTTTTTT. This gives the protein CASSIRTGGNTGELFF.

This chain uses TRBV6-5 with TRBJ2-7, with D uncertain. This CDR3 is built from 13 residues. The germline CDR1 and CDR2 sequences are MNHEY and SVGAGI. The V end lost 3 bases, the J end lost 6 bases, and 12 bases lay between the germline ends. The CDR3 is CASSYNPVGEQYF. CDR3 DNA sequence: TGTGCCAGCAGTTATAACCCTGTAGGCGAGCAGTACTTC.

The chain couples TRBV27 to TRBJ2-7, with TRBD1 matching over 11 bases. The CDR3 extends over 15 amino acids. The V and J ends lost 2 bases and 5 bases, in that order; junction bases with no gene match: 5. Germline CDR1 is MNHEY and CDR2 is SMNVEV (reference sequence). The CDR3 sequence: CASSLIVGQGDEQYF. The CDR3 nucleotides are TGTGCCAGCAGTTTAATTGTGGGACAGGGGGACGAGCAGTACTTC.

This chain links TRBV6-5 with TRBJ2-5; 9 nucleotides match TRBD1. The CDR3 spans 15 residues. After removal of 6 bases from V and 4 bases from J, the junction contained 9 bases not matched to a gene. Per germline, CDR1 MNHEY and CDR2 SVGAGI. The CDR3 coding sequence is TGTGCCAGCAGCCCAAACCCGACAGGGGGAGAGACCCAGTACTTC. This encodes CASSPNPTGGETQYF.